What follows describes a single T cell receptor beta chain. Its antigen target is currently unknown. It is unclear where the CDR3 begins or ends on the DNA, so no DNA is shown, and the CDR3 is as TCRdb lists it. The library was built by means of the immunoSEQ multiplex PCR assay. A mixture of 60 forward primers for TCR Vbeta segments and 13 reverse primers for TCR Jbeta segments was used in the multiplex PCR. The CDR3 region of rearranged TCR beta genes was amplified from genomic DNA by a multiplex PCR assay. The Illumina HiSeq System was used to sequence the amplified TCR beta libraries as 87-base-pair reads. In the authors' own workflow: Across the roughly 640 repertoires, a later analysis counted some 81 million unique TCR beta chains, roughly 11 million of which were shared by at least two donors. A nearest-neighbor algorithm error-corrected the raw reads and collapsed the reads into unique sequences, merging closely related sequences to remove PCR and sequencing errors. To assign V, D and J gene segments, CDR3 sequences were aligned to IMGT reference sequences. Each retained sequence needed at least a six-nucleotide match to both a V gene segment and a J gene segment. Rearrangements were called productive when the CDR3 lacked stop codons and stayed in frame with V and J; all others were non-productive. Following IMGT convention, CDR3 was defined as the stretch from the second conserved V-encoded cysteine to the conserved J-encoded phenylalanine. The earlier analysis of about 570 of the donors excluded any sequence lacking an unambiguous match to a single V gene segment. An earlier analysis of some 500 of the donors classified V segments as functional when productive rearrangements were above 56.7% and as segregating when the standard deviation between donors was above 5%. A statistical classification framework was developed to diagnose cytomegalovirus status using the catalog of TCR beta chain sequences. In a later analysis, V and J genes were assigned by comparing TCR nucleotide sequences against IMGT/GENE-DB human TR gene sequences. Using the TCRdist pipeline, a later analysis assigned CDR3 sequences along with most-parsimonious VDJ recombination scenarios. In a later analysis, each TCR beta chain was defined by its CDR3 amino acid sequence together with its V-gene family, and reads lacking a unique V-gene family were excluded. To address suspected cross-contamination and a sequencing artifact, a later analysis removed around 590 highly shared, low-generation-probability nucleotide sequences. A later analysis calculated a clonal expansion index for each public chain from normalized within-repertoire ranks of inferred template counts. A later analysis computed generation probabilities with a VDJ recombination model fitted to out-of-frame rearrangements, and checked the results against IGoR. In a later analysis, hypergeometric tests were used to score TCR-TCR, TCR-HLA and TCR-CMV co-occurrence, with a repertoire-size bias correction applied to TCR pairs. To estimate false discovery rates, a later analysis permuted the HLA or CMV assignments 20 times. In a later analysis, co-occurring TCRs were grouped using DBSCAN, and TCRdist sequence similarity was added for clustering within HLA-allele-positive subsets. Repertoires with fewer than 30,000 or more than 120,000 public chains were left out of co-occurrence clustering, as were about five repertoires with anomalous nucleotide sharing. TCRdb re-hosts the immuneACCESS table, in-frame sequences only. Its copies lack some clones; in the studies checked, an unresolved V gene accounts for under half of them, and the cause for the rest is not known. V and J calls plus clone size are reproduced from that table; the DNA served to infer D and trimming. This sample comprises approximately 190,000 clones, around 86% of them detected only once. The ten biggest clones cover 6.3% of the sample.

The sample comes from a study of cytomegalovirus exposure and HLA in healthy donors (dated by TCRdb to about 2017). With respect to the entire study: According to an earlier analysis of 587 of the donors, some 180 million T cells yielded approximately 120 million unique TCR beta sequences and less than 300 Gb of sequence data. In an earlier analysis of more than 550 of the donors, high-throughput TCR beta sequencing was used to judge whether each TCR beta V gene segment behaved as functional or pseudogenic. Along with the roughly 670-subject first cohort, a separate validation cohort of over a hundred different subjects was used. Among the roughly 410 genotyped donors, more than 70% belonged to the genetic ancestry cluster associated with self-reported Caucasian donors. Across 300 to 500 genotyped donors of the cohort, an average of roughly 200,000 unique TCR beta nucleotide sequences per donor were sequenced, and approximately 17% of those sequences were non-productive. A later analysis re-analyzed previously published TCR beta repertoires from roughly 630 donors and added high-resolution HLA genotyping to study TCR occurrence patterns. About 5 DR-DQ haplotypes were handled as single units for association and clustering, since linkage in the cohort was strong. Donor age, sex, ethnicity and CMV serostatus were compiled alongside the repertoire data. Roughly 290 gigabases of sequencing data and 70 million to 100 million unique TCR sequences made up an early release that covered nearly 650 HLA-typed donors. Genome-wide SNP genotypes for about 55% of the 666 donors were used in a later genetic analysis, which treated that subset as a discovery cohort. Class I and class II HLA loci were covered by the typing at four-digit resolution. The aim of the study was to test whether cataloging public T cell receptors could identify signatures of past pathogen exposure. Typing coverage differed by locus: A, B, C, DRB1 and DQB1 were typed in about 620-630 donors, DQA1 in 500 to 550, DPA1 in roughly 590, and DPB1 in 400 to 480. All discovery cohort repertoires had been generated on a single sequencing platform. To predict cytomegalovirus infection status, the study brought together high-throughput TCR immunosequencing, statistical association of individual TCRs with disease status, and machine learning. In the later analysis, no new phenotypic data were used to find candidate immune exposures; instead, reliance was placed on TCR beta sequences and their occurrence across donors. Using immunosequencing, the study profiled T cell repertoires from 640 or so subjects and related those repertoires to cytomegalovirus serostatus.

Here is what the overall study found, with its caveats: A further reported finding was that TCR beta sequences accurately predicted the HLA-A and HLA-B alleles for most subjects in the first cohort. Linkage disequilibrium might explain the correlated functional status among segregating V segments, but an unknown experimental factor could not be ruled out. An association between a missense DCLRE1C variant and V-gene and J-gene trimming of TCR beta chains was found in a later genetic analysis and replicated in an independent cohort. In vitro tests confirmed that a few of the cytomegalovirus-associated TCR beta chains recognize cytomegalovirus antigens. A group of highly shared sequence variants was considered likely to be a technical artifact of the sequencing pipeline. The authors suggested that the approach could potentially be extended to other disease states and immunological phenotypes. The only immune exposure information available for the cohort was CMV serostatus. Because some donors lacked HLA typing at each locus, the association tests relied only on the typed subset. While some public TCRs were present in many individuals, most TCR sequences turned up only very rarely across donors. Roughly uniform sequencing depth across donors was assumed in presence/absence analyses, although this assumption may not hold. Most CMV-associated TCR beta chains appeared to be HLA-restricted in a later analysis, and the HLA associations seemed to be driven largely by CMV exposure. The earlier analysis of 587 of the donors excluded fewer than 20 rarely observed V segments, including chromosome 9 orphons, because counts were too low. Broadly in line with IMGT annotations, most TCR beta V segments showed up in productive rearrangements about 87% or about 30% of the time in an earlier analysis of 450 to 600 of the donors. At a false discovery rate of 0.05, a later analysis linked 15,000 to 20,000 TCR beta sequences to specific HLA alleles. Cytomegalovirus status was reported to be diagnosed by the classifier with high specificity and sensitivity in both the original and validation cohorts. The 87-base-pair reads could not distinguish some IMGT-functional V segments, including TRBV6-2 and TRBV6-3, so those segments were excluded. According to a later genetic analysis, donors in an Asian-associated ancestry cluster had fewer N-insertions in productive TCRs than the approximately 670-donor mean. A total of 164 TCR beta chains were listed by the study as associated with cytomegalovirus. Only TCR beta chains were sequenced in this cohort, and the absence of alpha or paired-chain data limited detectable features. In a later analysis, HLA-associated TCR beta chains were found to be more clonally expanded and to have lower generation probabilities than equally common non-associated chains. When HLA alleles, especially DR and DQ, strongly co-occurred, attributing TCR associations to individual alleles was difficult. According to a later analysis, TCR association rates differed among HLA loci, with DRB1 alleles showing the most associated TCRs and HLA-C alleles showing the fewest. A later analysis reported that several top co-occurrence clusters appeared linked to parvovirus B19, influenza, CMV and Epstein-Barr virus.

The cohort comprised around 690 healthy bone marrow donors. All cohort members were sampled while nominally healthy, although unrecorded immune exposures were likely present. The donor tested CMV seropositive and was one of the 289 seropositive cohort members. A peripheral blood sample was collected from each donor, and TCR beta sequencing was performed on peripheral blood mononuclear cells. The Qiagen DNeasy Blood Extraction Kit was used to extract genomic DNA from the blood cell samples. From the cysteine up to the phenylalanine, the CDR3 has a length of 20 residues. In the germline V gene, CDR1 corresponds to MDHEN and CDR2 to SYDVKM.

The specimen was PBMCs. This clonotype was obtained from a man aged 40-49 years in good health and CMV-seropositive. The chain couples TRBV28 to TRBJ2-5; the D call TRBD1 from the table was never checked on the DNA. This receptor has the CDR3 CASSTPNYRARSLYQETQYF.